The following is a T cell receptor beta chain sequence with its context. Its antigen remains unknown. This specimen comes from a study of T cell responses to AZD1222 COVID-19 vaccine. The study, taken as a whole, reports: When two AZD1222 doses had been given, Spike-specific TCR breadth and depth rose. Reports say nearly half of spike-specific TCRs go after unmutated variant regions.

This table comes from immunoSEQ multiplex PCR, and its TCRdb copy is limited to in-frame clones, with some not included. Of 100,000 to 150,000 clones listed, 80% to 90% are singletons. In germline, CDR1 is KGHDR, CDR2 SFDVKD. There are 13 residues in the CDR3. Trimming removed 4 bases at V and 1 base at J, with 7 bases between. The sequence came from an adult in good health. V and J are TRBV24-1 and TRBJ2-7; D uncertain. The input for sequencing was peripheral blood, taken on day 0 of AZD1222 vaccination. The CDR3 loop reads CATSDYLSYEQYF. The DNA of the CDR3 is TGTGCCACCAGTGACTATCTATCCTACGAGCAGTACTTC.